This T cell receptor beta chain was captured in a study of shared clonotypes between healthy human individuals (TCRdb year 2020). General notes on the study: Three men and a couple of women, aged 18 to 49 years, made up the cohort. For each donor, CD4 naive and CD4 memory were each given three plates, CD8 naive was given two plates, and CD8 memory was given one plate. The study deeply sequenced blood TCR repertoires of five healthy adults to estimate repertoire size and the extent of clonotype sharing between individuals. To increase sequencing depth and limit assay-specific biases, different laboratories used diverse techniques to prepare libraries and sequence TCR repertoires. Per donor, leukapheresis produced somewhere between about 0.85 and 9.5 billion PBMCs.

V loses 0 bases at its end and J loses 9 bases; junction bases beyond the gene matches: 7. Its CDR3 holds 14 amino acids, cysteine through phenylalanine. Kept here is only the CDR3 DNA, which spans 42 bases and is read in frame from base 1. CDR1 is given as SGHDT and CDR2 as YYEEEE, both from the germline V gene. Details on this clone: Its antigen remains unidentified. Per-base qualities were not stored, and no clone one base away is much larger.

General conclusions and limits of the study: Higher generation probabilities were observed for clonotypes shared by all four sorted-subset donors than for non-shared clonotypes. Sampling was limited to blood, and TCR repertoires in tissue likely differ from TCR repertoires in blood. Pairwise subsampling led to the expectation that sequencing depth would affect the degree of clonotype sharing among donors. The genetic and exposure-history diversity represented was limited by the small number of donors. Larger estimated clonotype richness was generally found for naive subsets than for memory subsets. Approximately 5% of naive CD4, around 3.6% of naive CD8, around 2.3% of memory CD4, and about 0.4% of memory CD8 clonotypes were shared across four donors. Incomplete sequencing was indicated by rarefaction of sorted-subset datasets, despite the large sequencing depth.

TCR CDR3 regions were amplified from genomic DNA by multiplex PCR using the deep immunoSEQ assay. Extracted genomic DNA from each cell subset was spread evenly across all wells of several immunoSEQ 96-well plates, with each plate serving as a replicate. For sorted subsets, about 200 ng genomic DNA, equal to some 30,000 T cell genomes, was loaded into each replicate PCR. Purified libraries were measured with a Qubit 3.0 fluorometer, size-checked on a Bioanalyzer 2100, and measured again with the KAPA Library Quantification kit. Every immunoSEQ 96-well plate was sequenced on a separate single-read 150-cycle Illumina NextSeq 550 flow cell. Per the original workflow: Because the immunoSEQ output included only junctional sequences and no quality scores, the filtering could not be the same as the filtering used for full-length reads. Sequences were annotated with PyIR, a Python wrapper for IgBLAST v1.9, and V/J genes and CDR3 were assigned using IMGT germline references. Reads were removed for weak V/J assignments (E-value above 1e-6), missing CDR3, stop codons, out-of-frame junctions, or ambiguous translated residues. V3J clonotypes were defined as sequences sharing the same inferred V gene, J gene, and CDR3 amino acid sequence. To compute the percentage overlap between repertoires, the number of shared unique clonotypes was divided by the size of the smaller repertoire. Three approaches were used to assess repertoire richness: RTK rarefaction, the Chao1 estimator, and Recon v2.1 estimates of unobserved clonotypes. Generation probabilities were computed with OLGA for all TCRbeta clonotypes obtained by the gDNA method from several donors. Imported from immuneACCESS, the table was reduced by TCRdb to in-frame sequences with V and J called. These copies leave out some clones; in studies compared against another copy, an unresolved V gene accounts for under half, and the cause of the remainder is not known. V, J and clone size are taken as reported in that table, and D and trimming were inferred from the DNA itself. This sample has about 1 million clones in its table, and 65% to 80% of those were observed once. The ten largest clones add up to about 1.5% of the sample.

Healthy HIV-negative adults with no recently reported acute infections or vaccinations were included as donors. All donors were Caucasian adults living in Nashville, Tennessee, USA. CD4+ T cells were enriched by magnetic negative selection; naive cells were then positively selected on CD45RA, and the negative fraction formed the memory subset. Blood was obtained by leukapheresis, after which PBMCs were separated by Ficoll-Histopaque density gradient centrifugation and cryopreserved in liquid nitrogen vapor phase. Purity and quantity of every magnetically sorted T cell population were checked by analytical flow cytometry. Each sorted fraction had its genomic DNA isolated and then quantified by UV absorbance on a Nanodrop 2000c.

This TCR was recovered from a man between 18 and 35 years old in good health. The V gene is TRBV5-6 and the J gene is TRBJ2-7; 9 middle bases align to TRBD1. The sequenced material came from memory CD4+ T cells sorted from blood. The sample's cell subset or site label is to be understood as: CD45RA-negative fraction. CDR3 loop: CASSLAGQGKRQYF. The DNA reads TGTGCCAGCAGCTTGGCGGGACAGGGTAAGCGGCAGTACTTC.